This T cell receptor (beta chain) derives from a study of T cell responses to AZD1222 COVID-19 vaccine. TCRdb's table, derived via immunoSEQ multiplex PCR, lists solely in-frame clones and lacks some. Of some 190,000 clones in the sample, 80% to 95% were seen once. CDR3 length: 16 amino acids. The material was peripheral blood, obtained 28 days after the second AZD1222 dose. This sequence joins TRBV21-1 and TRBJ1-4. TRBV21-1 is given as a pseudogene. The clonotype was recovered from an adult who received the AZD1222 COVID-19 vaccine. CDR3 in DNA: TGTGCCAGCAGCAAAGTTTCCGGGACCTGTGGAGAAAAACTGTTTTTT. This gives the protein CASSKVSGTCGEKLFF.